One sample yielded the 20 T cell receptor beta chains listed below, sequenced in a study of molecular identifiers for immune sequencing clone quantification. TCRdb passed the PCR reads through MiXCR, listing each CDR3 protein once. Of some 590,000 distinct CDR3 sequences listed, 25% are singletons. Sequencing was performed on naive CD8+ T cells from blood, with Jurkat cell RNA spiked in. Subset indicated: FACS-sorted CD8+CD4-CCR7+CD45RA+ naive T cells. These receptor sequences come from a human donor in good health. Some libraries in this study had Jurkat cell RNA spiked in.

Regarding this clonotype: A much larger clone lies a single base off, so this may be a read error. Because the CDR3 is missing its conserved closing phenylalanine or tryptophan, this is likely a read error. The rearrangement links TRBV18 to TRBJ2-7, with D possibly called TRBD1 or TRBD2 (6 bases each). The V end was cut by 3 bases, the J end by 3 bases, with 12 bases between. Germline values: CDR1 KGHSH, CDR2 LQKENI. This CDR3 has 14 amino acids. CDR3 DNA: TGTGCCAGCTCACCGGGGGGCGAGAGCTACGAGCAGTACCTC. As protein: CASSPGGESYEQYL.

This clonotype was counted a few times. This chain connects TRBV6-2 or TRBV6-3 to TRBJ2-1; TRBD1 or TRBD2 may be the D gene (5 bases each). The germline V gene encodes CDR1 MNHEY and CDR2 SVGEGT. The V end was cut by 6 bases, the J end by 7 bases, with 37 bases between. This CDR3 contains 21 residues. The CDR3 DNA reads TGTGCCAGCAGACCCGGGGTAGCTCGTCTAGTCAACCCGGCCCGACAGAATGAGCAGTTCTTC. It specifies CASRPGVARLVNPARQNEQFF.

This rearrangement joins TRBV30 to TRBJ2-1, with TRBD2 identical over 10 bases. The CDR3 extends over 14 amino acids. Germline CDR1 and CDR2: GTSNPN and SVGIG (reference sequence). J lost 5 bases, V lost 4 bases, and 5 bases had no gene match. The CDR3 DNA follows: TGTGCCTGGACGGGACTAGCGAATCACAATGAGCAGTTCTTC. Protein sequence: CAWTGLANHNEQFF.

The chain couples TRBV19 to TRBJ2-7; D is possibly TRBD2 (6 bases). This CDR3 has 13 residues. CDR1 and CDR2 from the germline V gene are LNHDA and SQIVND (reference sequence). V was clipped by 0 bases and J by 5 bases, with 8 bases between them. Here the CDR3 DNA reads TGTGCCAGTAGTATAGATCGCGGGAACGAGCAGTACTTC. As protein: CASSIDRGNEQYF.

For this clonotype: A much larger clone is a single base away; this may be a read error. It is likely a read error, because the conserved phenylalanine at the end of the CDR3 is missing. V gene TRBV28 combines with J gene TRBJ2-7; D might be TRBD2 (5 bases). The CDR3 has 14 residues. Looked up from germline, CDR1 is MDHEN and CDR2 is SYDVKM. Trimming left V 5 bases short and J 4 bases short, with 15 bases between. In DNA, the CDR3 is TGTGCCAGCAGTCTGGGTGGGAGAGAGTACGAGCAGTACCTC. Protein product: CASSLGGREYEQYL.

The CDR3 nucleotides read TGCGCCAGCAGCCAGGATACTAGCGAAAGCTCCTACAATGAGCAGTTCTTC. It codes for CASSQDTSESSYNEQFF. The V and J genes are TRBV4-3 and TRBJ2-1; 7 positions agree with TRBD2. Germline lookup yields CDR1 LGHNA and CDR2 YSLEER. This CDR3 is built from 17 residues. The trim removed 3 bases at V and 0 bases at J, leaving 8 bases unmatched.

This clonotype was counted at least ten times. The chain combines TRBV20-1 with TRBJ2-2; D remains ambiguous. CDR3 length: 14 residues. The V gene lost 0 bases and the J gene lost 1 base, with 6 bases spanning the gap. CDR1 and CDR2 from the germline V gene are DFQATT and SNEGSKA (reference sequence). The CDR3 loop is CSARDRMNTGELFF. The CDR3 nucleotides read TGCAGTGCTAGAGACAGGATGAACACCGGGGAGCTGTTTTTT.

Of note for this clonotype: A much bigger clone sits one base away, suggesting this may be a read error. This chain uses TRBV6-2 or TRBV6-3 with TRBJ2-2; the match to TRBD2 covers 15 bases. The germline gives CDR1 MNHEY, CDR2 SVGEGT. The CDR3 runs 18 residues. With 5 bases clipped from V and 6 bases from J, the junction kept 10 bases outside the gene matches. The CDR3 region is CASSRTSGRAQVPGELFF. As DNA, the CDR3 is TGTGCCAGCAGTCGGACTAGCGGGAGGGCCCAGGTGCCCGGGGAGCTGTTTTTT.

This clonotype has at least ten counts. This chain uses TRBV19 with TRBJ1-5; D not certain. This CDR3 comprises 15 residues. CDR1 is LNHDA, CDR2 SQIVND, per germline (reference sequence). V gave up 3 bases and J gave up 3 bases, with 12 bases separating them. CDR3 sequence: CASSIGTATNQPQHF. The CDR3 DNA reads TGTGCCAGTAGTATTGGAACAGCGACCAATCAGCCCCAGCATTTT.

The V call is TRBV10-3, the J call TRBJ1-1; D uncertain. Germline V lookup: CDR1 ENHRY, CDR2 SYGVKD. The CDR3 length is 14 residues. V lost 0 bases and J lost 6, with 11 bases in between. The DNA of the CDR3 is TGTGCCATCAGTGAGTCGTTGGGGTACTCTGAAGCTTTCTTT. Translating gives CAISESLGYSEAFF.

Many counts were recorded for this clonotype. This rearrangement joins TRBV24-1 to TRBJ2-1, with 7 bases identical to TRBD1. The germline gives CDR1 KGHDR, CDR2 SFDVKD. The CDR3 consists of 15 residues. Germline trimming cut 9 bases from V and 7 bases from J; bases unmatched to any gene: 14. The CDR3 protein is CATLQGSTPGNEQFF. The CDR3 DNA sequence: TGTGCCACCCTACAGGGGAGTACCCCGGGGAATGAGCAGTTCTTC.

The rearrangement links TRBV5-6 to TRBJ2-4; D is uncertain. The J call is doubtful: the DNA matches TRBJ2-7 better. The CDR3 consists of 13 residues. The germline V gene encodes CDR1 SGHDT and CDR2 YYEEEE. The CDR3 DNA sequence: TGTGCCAGCAGCTTCAGTCCTTCCCACGAGCAGTACTTC. It yields the protein CASSFSPSHEQYF.

In this sample, this clonotype turned up a few times. V usage is TRBV30 and J usage is TRBJ2-5; D is uncertain. There are 13 residues in the CDR3. Germline loops: CDR1 GTSNPN, CDR2 SVGIG (reference sequence). V lost 3 bases to trimming and J lost 7 bases, with 15 bases between them. CDR3 sequence (DNA): TGTGCCTGGAGGTTGGGCACCCCGGGGACCCAGTACTTC. It specifies CAWRLGTPGTQYF.

This clonotype has more than one count but fewer than ten. This rearrangement joins TRBV12-3 or TRBV12-4 to TRBJ2-3; 16 bases are a match to TRBD2. After removal of 6 bases from V and 6 bases from J, the junction contained 9 bases not matched to a gene. CDR3 length: 17 residues. The CDR3 sequence: CASRGGLAGGPGDTQYF. The CDR3 nucleotides are TGTGCCAGCAGGGGGGGACTAGCGGGAGGGCCTGGGGATACGCAGTATTTT.

This clonotype was seen ten or more times. This rearrangement joins TRBV29-1 to TRBJ2-4; the D is unclear. CDR3 length: 13 residues. Germline CDR1 SQVTM, CDR2 ANQGSEA. Trimming left V 4 bases short and J 3 bases short, with 10 bases between. This CDR3 is CSVVMGYKNIQYF. As DNA, the CDR3 is TGCAGCGTTGTAATGGGGTACAAAAACATTCAGTACTTC. The full variable domain, its missing parts supplied by reference TRBV29-1 and TRBJ2-4, is SAVISQKPSRDICQRGTSLTIQCQVDSQVTMMFWYRQQPGQSLTLIATANQGSEATYESGFVIDKFPISRPNLTFSTLTVSNMSPEDSSIYLCSVVMGYKNIQYFGAGTRLSVL.

J is TRBJ2-5 and V is TRBV7-2, with 16 bases aligning to TRBD2. V dropped 5 bases and J dropped 4; count of bases not matched to a gene: 7. Germline CDR1 and CDR2: SGHTA and FQGNSA. This CDR3 is 17 amino acids long. The CDR3 reads CASSLGTSGGATETQYF. The DNA for the CDR3 is TGTGCCAGCAGCCTAGGGACTAGCGGGGGGGCCACAGAGACCCAGTACTTC. The variable domain in full, with the rest retrieved from reference TRBV7-2 and TRBJ2-5, is GAGVSQSPSNKVTEKGKDVELRCDPISGHTALYWYRQSLGQGLEFLIYFQGNSAPDKSGLPSDRFSAERTGGSVSTLTIQRTQQEDSAVYLCASSLGTSGGATETQYFGPGTRLLVL.

This clonotype was detected a few times. The chain links TRBV20-1 to TRBJ2-7; tentatively, D is TRBD1 or TRBD2 (5 bases each). Looked up from germline, CDR1 is DFQATT and CDR2 is SNEGSKA (reference sequence). This CDR3 comprises 13 residues. Trimming removed 0 bases at V and 3 bases at J, with 9 bases between. The CDR3 protein is CSAREGVLYEQYF. The CDR3, as DNA: TGCAGTGCTAGAGAGGGGGTGCTCTACGAGCAGTACTTC.

This clonotype showed up many times. One junction end does not reproduce the germline sequence, and a read error may be involved. The chain couples TRBV28 to TRBJ2-3, with 8 bases fitting TRBD2. The CDR3 is 11 amino acids. CDR1 is MDHEN, CDR2 SYDVKM, per germline. CDR3 DNA: TGTGCCAGCAGTCGGGGGACTAGTAGGAATTTT. This gives the protein CASSRGTSRNF.

Remarks on this clonotype: A much larger clone sits a single nucleotide away, making a read error possible. The J gene is TRBJ1-6, the V gene TRBV30; 8 nucleotides align to TRBD1. From germline, CDR1 is GTSNPN and CDR2 SVGIG (reference sequence). The CDR3 loop spans 16 amino acids. The CDR3 sequence: CAWSLDRDAYNSPLPF. The CDR3 nucleotides read TGTGCCTGGAGTCTGGACAGGGATGCCTATAATTCACCCCTCCCCTTT. Complete variable domain (other parts from reference TRBV30 and TRBJ1-6): SQTIHQWPATLVQPVGSPLSLECTVEGTSNPNLYWYRQAAGRGLQLLFYSVGIGQISSEVPQNLSASRPQDRQFILSSKKLLLSDSGFYLCAWSLDRDAYNSPLPFGNGTRLTVT.

This chain connects TRBV6-2 or TRBV6-3 to TRBJ2-3; D is possibly TRBD1 or TRBD2 (6 bases each). The CDR3 length is 16 residues. In germline, CDR1 is MNHEY, CDR2 SVGEGT. Trimming shortened V by 4 bases and J by 7 bases, and 21 bases separated the two germline ends. CDR3 in DNA: TGTGCCAGCAGTTTAGGGCTGGGGGGCCTTCCAAATACGCAGTATTTT. Protein: CASSLGLGGLPNTQYF.